This paragraph reports one T cell receptor beta chain. These data come from a study of shared clonotypes between healthy human individuals. Measured with immunoSEQ multiplex PCR; TCRdb has only the in-frame clones, and not every one. There are under 300,000 clones in the sample; 65% occur only once, and 11% lies in the top ten. Deletions cut 1 base from V and 7 bases from J, with 20 bases between. The CDR3 extends over 17 amino acids. CDR1 SGHVS and CDR2 FQNEAQ come from the germline V gene. V is TRBV7-8 and J is TRBJ2-1, with a possible D match to TRBD2 (6 bases). The specimen was memory CD4+ T cells sorted from blood. Subset here: CD45RA-negative fraction. This TCR derives from a man in his thirties or forties in good health. CDR3 in amino acids: CASSLGPKRAQYNEQFF. In DNA, the CDR3 is TGTGCCAGCAGCTTAGGTCCGAAGCGGGCCCAGTATAATGAGCAGTTCTTC.